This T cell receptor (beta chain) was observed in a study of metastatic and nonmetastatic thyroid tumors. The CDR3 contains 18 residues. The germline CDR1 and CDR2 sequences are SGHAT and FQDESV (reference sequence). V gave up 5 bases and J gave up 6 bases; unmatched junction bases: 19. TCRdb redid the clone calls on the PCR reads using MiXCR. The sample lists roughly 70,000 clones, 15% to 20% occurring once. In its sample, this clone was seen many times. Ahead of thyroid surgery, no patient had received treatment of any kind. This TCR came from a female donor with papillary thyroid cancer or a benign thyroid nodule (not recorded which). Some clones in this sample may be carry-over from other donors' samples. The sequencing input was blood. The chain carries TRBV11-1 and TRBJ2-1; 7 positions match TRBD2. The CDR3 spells CASSPLIGVGGSGNEQFF. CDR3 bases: TGTGCCAGCAGCCCACTTATTGGAGTGGGCGGGAGCGGCAATGAGCAGTTCTTC. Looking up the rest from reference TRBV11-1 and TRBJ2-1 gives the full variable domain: EAEVAQSPRYKITEKSQAVAFWCDPISGHATLYWYRQILGQGPELLVQFQDESVVDDSQLPKDRFSAERLKGVDSTLKIQPAELGDSAMYLCASSPLIGVGGSGNEQFFGPGTRLTVL.